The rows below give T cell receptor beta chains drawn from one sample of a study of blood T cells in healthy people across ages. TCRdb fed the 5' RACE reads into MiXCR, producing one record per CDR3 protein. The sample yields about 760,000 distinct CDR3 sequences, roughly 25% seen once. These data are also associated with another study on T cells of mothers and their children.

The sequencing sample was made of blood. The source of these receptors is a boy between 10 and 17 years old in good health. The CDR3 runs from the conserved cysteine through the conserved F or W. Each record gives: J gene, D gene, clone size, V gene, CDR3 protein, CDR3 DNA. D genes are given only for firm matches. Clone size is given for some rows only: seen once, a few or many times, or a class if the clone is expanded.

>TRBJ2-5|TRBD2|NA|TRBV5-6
CASSSGTSGSWGETQYF
TGTGCCAGCAGTTCCGGGACTAGCGGGAGTTGGGGAGAGACCCAGTACTTC
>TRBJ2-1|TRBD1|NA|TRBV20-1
CSAIDRGLDEQFF
TGCAGTGCTATAGACAGGGGTCTCGATGAGCAGTTCTTC
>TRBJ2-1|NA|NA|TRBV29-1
CSVGQGTDNEQFF
TGCAGCGTTGGGCAGGGAACGGACAATGAGCAGTTCTTC
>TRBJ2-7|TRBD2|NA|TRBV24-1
CATSDPGTTLAEQYF
TGTGCCACCAGTGATCCCGGGACTACTTTGGCCGAGCAGTACTTC
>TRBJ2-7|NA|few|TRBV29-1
CSVELGTPGPYEQYF
TGCAGCGTTGAACTGGGTACTCCGGGTCCGTACGAGCAGTACTTC
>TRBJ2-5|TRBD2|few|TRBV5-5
CASTRTSGSSETQYF
TGTGCCAGCACAAGGACTAGCGGGAGTTCAGAGACCCAGTACTTC
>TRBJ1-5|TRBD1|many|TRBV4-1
CASSQDAAGGQPQHF
TGCGCCAGCAGCCAAGATGCGGCAGGGGGTCAGCCCCAGCATTTT
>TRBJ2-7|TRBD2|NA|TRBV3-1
CASSQETGGGKEQYF
TGTGCCAGCAGCCAAGAGACCGGGGGGGGGAAGGAGCAGTACTTC
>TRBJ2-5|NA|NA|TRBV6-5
CASGPGPETQYF
TGTGCCAGCGGACCAGGACCTGAGACCCAGTACTTC
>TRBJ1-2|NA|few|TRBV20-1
CSAPGAGWGYTF
TGCAGTGCTCCGGGAGCGGGTTGGGGCTACACCTTC
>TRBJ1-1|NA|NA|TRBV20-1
CSARARMNTEAFF
TGCAGTGCTAGAGCCCGGATGAACACTGAAGCTTTCTTT
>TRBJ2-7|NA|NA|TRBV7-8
CASGNLGVGYEQYF
TGTGCCAGCGGAAACCTAGGGGTTGGGTACGAGCAGTACTTC
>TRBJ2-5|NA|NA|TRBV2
CASRGQGSPETQYF
TGTGCCAGCAGGGGTCAGGGCTCCCCCGAGACCCAGTACTTC
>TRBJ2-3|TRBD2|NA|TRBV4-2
CASSPRTASGVILDTQYF
TGTGCCAGCAGCCCCCGAACGGCTAGCGGGGTAATTTTGGATACGCAGTATTTT
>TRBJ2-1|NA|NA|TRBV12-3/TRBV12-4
CASKVYNEQFF
TGTGCCAGCAAGGTTTACAATGAGCAGTTCTTC
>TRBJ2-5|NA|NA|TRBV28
CASSLGGIQKETQYF
TGTGCCAGCAGTTTAGGCGGAATCCAAAAAGAGACCCAGTACTTC
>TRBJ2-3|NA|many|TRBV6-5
CASTPSEGGRVYF
TGTGCCAGCACCCCCTCGGAGGGGGGCCGGGTGTATTTT
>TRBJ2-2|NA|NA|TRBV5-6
CASSLRESWTGELFF
TGTGCCAGCAGCTTGAGGGAGAGTTGGACCGGGGAGCTGTTTTTT
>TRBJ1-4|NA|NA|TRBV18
CASSYPGGAASTNEKLFF
TGTGCCAGCTCATACCCGGGAGGGGCGGCATCAACTAATGAAAAACTGTTTTTT
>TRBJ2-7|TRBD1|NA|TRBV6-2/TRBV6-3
CASSYGTGYSYEQHF
TGTGCCAGCAGTTACGGGACAGGGTACTCCTACGAGCAGCACTTC
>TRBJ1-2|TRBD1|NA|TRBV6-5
CASSTGTGGYYGYTF
TGTGCCAGCAGCACCGGGACAGGGGGCTACTATGGCTACACCTTC
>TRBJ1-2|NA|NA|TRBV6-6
CASSYTGGGASGHTF
TGTGCCAGCAGTTACACGGGAGGGGGGGCGAGTGGACACACCTTC
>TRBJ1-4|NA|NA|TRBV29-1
CSVLQAGGDEKLFF
TGCAGCGTTTTACAGGCGGGGGGAGATGAAAAACTGTTTTTT
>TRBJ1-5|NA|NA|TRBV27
CASSPFRGDQPQHF
TGTGCCAGCAGTCCCTTCCGCGGCGATCAGCCCCAGCATTTT
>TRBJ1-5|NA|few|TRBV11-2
CASSRAGAGQPQHF
TGTGCCAGCAGCCGGGCGGGGGCAGGACAGCCCCAGCATTTT
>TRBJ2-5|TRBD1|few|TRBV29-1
CSVNSGTGQETQYF
TGCAGCGTTAATTCCGGGACAGGCCAAGAGACCCAGTACTTC